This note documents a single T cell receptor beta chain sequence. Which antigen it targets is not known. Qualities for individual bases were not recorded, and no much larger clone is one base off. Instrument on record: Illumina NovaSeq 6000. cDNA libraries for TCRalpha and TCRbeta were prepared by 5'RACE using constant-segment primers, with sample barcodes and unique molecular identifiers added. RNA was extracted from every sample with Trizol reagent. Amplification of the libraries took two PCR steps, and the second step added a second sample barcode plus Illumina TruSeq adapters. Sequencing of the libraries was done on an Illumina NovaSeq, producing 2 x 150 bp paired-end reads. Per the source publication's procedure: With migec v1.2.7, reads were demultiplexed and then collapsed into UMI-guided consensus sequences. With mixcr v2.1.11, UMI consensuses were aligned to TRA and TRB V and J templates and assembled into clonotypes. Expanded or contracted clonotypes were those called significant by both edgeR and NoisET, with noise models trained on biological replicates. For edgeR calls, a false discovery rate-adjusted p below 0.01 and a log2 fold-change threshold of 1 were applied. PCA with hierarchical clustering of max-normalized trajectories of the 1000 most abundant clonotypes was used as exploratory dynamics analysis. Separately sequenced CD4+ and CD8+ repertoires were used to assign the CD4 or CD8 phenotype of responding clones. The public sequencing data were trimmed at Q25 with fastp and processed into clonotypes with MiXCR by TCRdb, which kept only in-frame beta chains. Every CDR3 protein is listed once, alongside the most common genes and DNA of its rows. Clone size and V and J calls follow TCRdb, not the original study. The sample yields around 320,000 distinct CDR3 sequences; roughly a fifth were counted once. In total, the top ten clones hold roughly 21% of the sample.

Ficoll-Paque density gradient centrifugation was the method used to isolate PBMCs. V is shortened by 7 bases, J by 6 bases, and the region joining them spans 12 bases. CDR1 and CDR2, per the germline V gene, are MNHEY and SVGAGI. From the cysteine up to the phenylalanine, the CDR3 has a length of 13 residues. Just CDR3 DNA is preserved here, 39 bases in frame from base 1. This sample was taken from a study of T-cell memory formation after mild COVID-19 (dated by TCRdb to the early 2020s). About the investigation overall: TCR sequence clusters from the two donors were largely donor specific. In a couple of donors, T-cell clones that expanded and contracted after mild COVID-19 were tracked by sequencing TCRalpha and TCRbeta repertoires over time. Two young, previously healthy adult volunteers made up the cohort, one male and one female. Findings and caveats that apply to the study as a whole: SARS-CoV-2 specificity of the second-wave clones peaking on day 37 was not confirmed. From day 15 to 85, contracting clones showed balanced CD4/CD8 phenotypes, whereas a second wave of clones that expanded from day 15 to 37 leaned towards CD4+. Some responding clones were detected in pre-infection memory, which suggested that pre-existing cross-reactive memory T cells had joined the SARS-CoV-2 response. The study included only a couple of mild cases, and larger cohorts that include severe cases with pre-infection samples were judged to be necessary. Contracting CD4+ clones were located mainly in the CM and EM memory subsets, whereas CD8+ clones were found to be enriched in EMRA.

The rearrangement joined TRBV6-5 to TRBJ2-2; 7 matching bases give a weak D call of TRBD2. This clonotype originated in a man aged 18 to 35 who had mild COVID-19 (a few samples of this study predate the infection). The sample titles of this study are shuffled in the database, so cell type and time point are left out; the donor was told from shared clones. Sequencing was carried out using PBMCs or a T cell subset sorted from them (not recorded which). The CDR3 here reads CASNQGGAGELFF. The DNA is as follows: TGTGCCAGCAATCAAGGGGGGGCCGGGGAGCTGTTTTTT.